A single sample gave rise to the 25 T cell receptor beta chains below, sequenced in a study of blood T cell repertoires in COVID-19 (dated by TCRdb to between 2020 and 2021). Libraries came from the immunoSEQ multiplex PCR assay. TCRdb retrieved this table from immuneACCESS and kept in-frame rearrangements only. Not all clones are present; in checked studies, unresolved V genes account for under half, and no reason is known for the remainder. The sample table shows under 300,000 clones, and 85% are seen once. The ten largest clones capture roughly 6.7% of the sample. The sample consisted of PBMCs or T cells enriched from blood (not recorded which). Receptor source: a woman in her 50s who had been exposed to COVID-19.

The chain combines TRBV5-1 with TRBJ2-1; D is possibly TRBD1 (7 bases). This CDR3 has 13 amino acids. V gave up 4 bases and J gave up 4 bases, with 9 bases separating them. Germline V lookup: CDR1 SGHRS, CDR2 YFSETQ. The CDR3 region has the DNA TGCGCCAGCAGCCCAGGGGGGTACAATGAGCAGTTCTTC. Translating gives CASSPGGYNEQFF.

The V call is TRBV20-1, the J call TRBJ2-5; D uncertain. There are 11 residues in the CDR3. V was pared by 3 bases and J by 3 bases, with 5 bases between. Looked up from germline, CDR1 is DFQATT and CDR2 is SNEGSKA (reference sequence). The CDR3 loop reads CSAREKETQYF. For the CDR3, the DNA is TGCAGTGCTAGGGAGAAAGAGACCCAGTACTTC.

The rearrangement links TRBV19 to TRBJ1-1, with 7 nucleotides matching TRBD1. Trimming cost V 7 bases and J 5 bases; bases outside gene matches: 13. The CDR3 totals 15 residues. Germline CDR1 reads LNHDA; CDR2 reads SQIVND (reference sequence). CDR3 sequence (DNA): TGTGCCAGTATGCCCGACAGGGTTGGCTGGACTGAAGCTTTCTTT. As protein: CASMPDRVGWTEAFF. The full variable domain, rest sourced from reference TRBV19 and TRBJ1-1, is DGGITQSPKYLFRKEGQNVTLSCEQNLNHDAMYWYRQDPGQGLRLIYYSQIVNDFQKGDIAEGYSVSREKKESFPLTVTSAQKNPTAFYLCASMPDRVGWTEAFFGQGTRLTVV.

The chain couples TRBV5-1 to TRBJ2-1; a possible D gene is TRBD2 (6 bases). With 0 bases removed from V and 6 bases from J, the gap between germline ends came to 19 bases. CDR1 is SGHRS and CDR2 is YFSETQ in the germline V gene. This CDR3 comprises 17 residues. CDR3 sequence: CASSLVAGQLNGNEQFF. CDR3 bases: TGCGCCAGCAGCTTGGTTGCGGGGCAGCTGAATGGCAATGAGCAGTTCTTC.

This chain joins TRBV2 and TRBJ2-2; D gene ambiguous. The CDR3 is 12 amino acids. V was pared by 1 base and J by 7 bases, with 4 bases between. CDR1 SNHLY and CDR2 FYNNEI come from the germline V gene. CDR3 in amino acids: CASSEGRGELFF. The CDR3 bases are TGTGCCAGCAGTGAAGGTCGCGGGGAGCTGTTTTTT.

The chain employs TRBV30 and TRBJ2-3; D not certain. CDR1 and CDR2 from the germline V gene are GTSNPN and SVGIG (reference sequence). The CDR3 is 15 amino acids. V was shortened by 0 bases and J by 5 bases, with 15 bases between the two germline ends. CDR3 DNA: TGTGCCTGGAGTGTTGGGCCTCCTAAAGGAGATACGCAGTATTTT. It specifies CAWSVGPPKGDTQYF.

V gene TRBV5-1 combines with J gene TRBJ2-3; no definite D call. The V end lost 4 bases, the J end lost 3 bases, and 9 bases lay between the germline ends. CDR3 length: 13 amino acids. Germline loops: CDR1 SGHRS, CDR2 YFSETQ. CDR3 DNA sequence: TGCGCCAGCAGCCTCCCCTCTACAGATACGCAGTATTTT. Its translation: CASSLPSTDTQYF.

This clone was recorded only once. The chain links TRBV7-3 to TRBJ2-3; tentative D call: TRBD2 (6 bases). The CDR3 runs to 15 residues. Trimming took 5 bases from V and 4 from J, leaving 16 bases between them. The germline CDR1 and CDR2 sequences are SGHTA and FQGTGA. As DNA, the CDR3 is TGTGCCAGCAGCCCAACCCGGGGGATGGCAGATACGCAGTATTTT. This translates into CASSPTRGMADTQYF.

This clone was observed a handful of times. This rearrangement joins TRBV19 to TRBJ1-1; D gene ambiguous. V was cut by 4 bases and J by 3 bases, with 3 bases left in between. This CDR3 spans 11 amino acids. The germline CDR1 and CDR2 sequences are LNHDA and SQIVND (reference sequence). Here the CDR3 DNA reads TGTGCCAGTAGTACTTACACTGAAGCTTTCTTT. Amino acids: CASSTYTEAFF.

The rearrangement joins TRBV11-2 to TRBJ1-1; TRBD1 agrees at 7 bases. The CDR3 is 14 residues long. With V trimmed by 4 bases and J by 4 bases, 6 bases remained unmatched. The germline gives CDR1 SGHAT, CDR2 FQNNGV. CDR3 DNA sequence: TGTGCCAGCAGCTCCGACAGGGTAACCACTGAAGCTTTCTTT. It translates to CASSSDRVTTEAFF.

This chain links TRBV27 with TRBJ1-3; possible D gene TRBD1, 6 bases. The CDR3 length is 14 residues. The V end lost 5 bases, the J end lost 1 base, and 9 bases lay between the germline ends. The germline CDR1 and CDR2 sequences are MNHEY and SMNVEV (reference sequence). The CDR3 loop is CASSPQGSGNTIYF. The CDR3 bases are TGTGCCAGCAGTCCCCAGGGGTCTGGAAACACCATATATTTT.

The gene calls are TRBV19 and TRBJ1-1; TRBD1 matches 12 bases. In germline, CDR1 is LNHDA, CDR2 SQIVND (reference sequence). The CDR3 consists of 14 residues. With V trimmed by 2 bases and J by 8 bases, 3 bases remained unmatched. CDR3 bases: TGTGCCAGTAGTATACCAGGGACAGGGGGCGAAGCTTTCTTT. It translates to CASSIPGTGGEAFF.

This chain connects TRBV19 to TRBJ1-1, with D hard to call. Germline V lookup: CDR1 LNHDA, CDR2 SQIVND (reference sequence). The V gene lost 3 bases and the J gene lost 0 bases, with 5 bases spanning the gap. The length of the CDR3 is 13 residues. CDR3: CASSISVNTEAFF. DNA for the CDR3: TGTGCCAGTAGTATTTCCGTGAACACTGAAGCTTTCTTT.

This clone was detected only once. This chain uses TRBV19 with TRBJ1-1; 7 bases line up with TRBD1. CDR1 is LNHDA, CDR2 SQIVND, per germline (reference sequence). Trimming at V came to 6 bases and at J to 1 base, leaving 2 bases not matched to a gene. The CDR3 has 13 residues. Here the CDR3 reads CASRAGGNTEAFF. The CDR3 DNA sequence: TGTGCCAGTAGGGCAGGGGGGAACACTGAAGCTTTCTTT.

The CDR3 is CASLRDRNTEAFF. The CDR3 nucleotides read TGTGCCAGCTTACGGGACAGAAACACTGAAGCTTTCTTT. The chain recombines TRBV6-5 with TRBJ1-1; 7 bases fit TRBD1. The CDR3 is made up of 13 amino acids. J gave up 2 bases and V 8 bases, and 5 bases lay outside the gene matches. Germline V lookup: CDR1 MNHEY, CDR2 SVGAGI.

The chain links TRBV7-8 to TRBJ2-5; D is undetermined. Germline lookup yields CDR1 SGHVS and CDR2 FQNEAQ. This CDR3 comprises 12 residues. Trimming shortened V by 6 bases and J by 5 bases, and 10 bases separated the two germline ends. As DNA, the CDR3 is TGTGCCAGCAGTCGAGGCAGGGAGACCCAGTACTTC. This codes for CASSRGRETQYF.

V is TRBV9 and J is TRBJ2-3, with D perhaps matching TRBD2 (6 bases). Looked up from germline, CDR1 is SGDLS and CDR2 is YYNGEE. The CDR3 has 14 amino acids. V shed 0 bases and J shed 4 bases, with 9 bases lying between them. The DNA for the CDR3 is TGTGCCAGCAGCGTAGCGTGGGGGGCAGATACGCAGTATTTT. Translated, it gives CASSVAWGADTQYF. The whole variable domain, remainder taken from reference TRBV9 and TRBJ2-3, is DSGVTQTPKHLITATGQRVTLRCSPRSGDLSVYWYQQSLDQGLQFLIQYYNGEERAKGNILERFSAQQFPDLHSELNLSSLELGDSALYFCASSVAWGADTQYFGPGTRLTVL.

This chain connects TRBV10-3 to TRBJ1-6, with D unresolved. The CDR3 runs 14 residues. The germline V gene encodes CDR1 ENHRY and CDR2 SYGVKD. V lost 4 bases, J lost 8 bases, and 12 bases lay in between. The CDR3 DNA is TGTGCCATCAGTGGCCGGACTATCGATTCACCCCTCCACTTT. It is translated as CAISGRTIDSPLHF.

The chain recombines TRBV6-1 with TRBJ2-7; 7 positions match TRBD1. Germline CDR1 is MNHNS and CDR2 is SASEGT. The V segment lost 3 bases and the J segment 7 bases; nucleotides outside the gene matches: 9. This CDR3 spans 14 amino acids. The CDR3: CASSEDRFLGEQYF. The CDR3 nucleotides read TGTGCCAGCAGTGAGGACAGGTTCTTGGGGGAGCAGTACTTC.

The chain employs TRBV19 and TRBJ2-3; 8 bases agree with TRBD2. V trimming: 5 bases; J trimming: 3 bases; junction bases outside the gene matches: 13. Germline lookup yields CDR1 LNHDA and CDR2 SQIVND (reference sequence). The CDR3 contains 17 residues. The CDR3 is CASSSGPGLVKTDTQYF. CDR3 nucleotide sequence: TGTGCCAGTAGTTCGGGGCCGGGACTAGTGAAGACAGATACGCAGTATTTT.

The chain's CDR3 is CASSLSGLGLFTDTQYF. CDR3 nucleotide sequence: TGTGCCAGCAGTTTATCAGGCCTAGGACTTTTCACAGATACGCAGTATTTT. This chain connects TRBV27 to TRBJ2-3, with a possible D match to TRBD2 (5 bases). V lost 0 bases to trimming and J lost 2 bases, with 15 bases between them. CDR1 is MNHEY, CDR2 SMNVEV, per germline (reference sequence). This CDR3 has 17 amino acids.

V and J are TRBV5-1 and TRBJ1-2, with a tentative D call TRBD1 (6 bases). This CDR3 is built from 14 residues. Germline V lookup: CDR1 SGHRS, CDR2 YFSETQ. V dropped 4 bases and J dropped 3 bases, with 13 bases sitting between them. The DNA for the CDR3 is TGCGCCAGCAGCCCAGAAACAGGGTACTATGGCTACACCTTC. Amino acid sequence: CASSPETGYYGYTF.

The chain employs TRBV27 and TRBJ1-2; D is possibly TRBD1 (5 bases). CDR3 length: 18 amino acids. Germline lookup yields CDR1 MNHEY and CDR2 SMNVEV (reference sequence). Trimming took off 2 bases at V and 1 base at J, with 20 bases between the two ends. Here the CDR3 reads CASSLRPLLRDVNYGYTF. The CDR3 DNA reads TGTGCCAGCAGTTTACGACCACTCCTGCGGGACGTTAACTATGGCTACACCTTC.

The V and J genes are TRBV5-6 and TRBJ1-1, with no clear D. Trimming pared 3 bases from V and 3 bases from J, leaving 12 bases between. CDR3 length: 14 residues. Germline V gene data show CDR1 as SGHDT and CDR2 as YYEEEE. In DNA form, the CDR3 reads TGTGCCAGCAGCTATGGACCGGGGTACACTGAAGCTTTCTTT. This codes for CASSYGPGYTEAFF.

The chain links TRBV19 to TRBJ1-6; 8 bases are a match to TRBD1. CDR3 size: 16 residues. Germline V gene sequence: CDR1 LNHDA, CDR2 SQIVND (reference sequence). The V gene end was trimmed by 4 bases and the J gene end by 9 bases; junction bases not matched to a gene: 11. The CDR3 region is CASSTSPGQERSPLHF. CDR3 DNA sequence: TGTGCCAGTAGTACTTCGCCGGGACAGGAACGTTCACCCCTCCACTTT.